Shown below are 27 T cell receptor beta chains from a single sample sequenced in a study of blood T cells in healthy people across ages. A second 7 to 11 cycle PCR used barcoded and J-beta primers. One entry per CDR3 protein, called by TCRdb with MiXCR from the 5' RACE reads. The table includes some 710,000 distinct CDR3 sequences, 22% detected once. The sequencing sample was made of blood. The source is a man in his 70s in good health.

The rearrangement links TRBV28 to TRBJ2-5, with 10 bases matching TRBD1. In germline, CDR1 is MDHEN, CDR2 SYDVKM. This CDR3 comprises 16 residues. The V and J ends lost 5 bases and 5 bases, in that order; junction bases with no gene match: 11. As DNA, the CDR3 is TGTGCCAGCAGTATTAGGGGGACAGGGGTTTCGGAGACCCAGTACTTC. It encodes CASSIRGTGVSETQYF.

This chain links TRBV20-1 with TRBJ2-5, with D perhaps given as TRBD1 or TRBD2 (5 bases each). Trimming left V 1 base short and J 4 bases short, with 16 bases between. Germline CDR1 reads DFQATT; CDR2 reads SNEGSKA (reference sequence). The CDR3 consists of 15 residues. The CDR3 loop reads CSARGIGGRSETQYF. In DNA, the CDR3 is TGCAGTGCTAGAGGTATTGGGGGAAGGTCAGAGACCCAGTACTTC.

This clonotype was seen a few times. The chain recombines TRBV10-2 with TRBJ2-6; D is unclear. The CDR3 runs to 14 residues. Germline-derived CDR1 and CDR2 are WSHSY and SAAADI. The V end lost 7 bases, the J end lost 0 bases, and 7 bases lay between the germline ends. DNA for the CDR3: TGCGCCAGCACCGCGATCTCTGGGGCCAACGTCCTGACTTTC. Translating gives CASTAISGANVLTF.

This clonotype was recorded a few times. J is TRBJ1-3 and V is TRBV6-5, with D uncertain. The CDR3 runs to 15 residues. From germline, CDR1 is MNHEY and CDR2 SVGAGI. The V gene lost 0 bases and the J gene lost 0 bases, with 6 bases spanning the gap. The CDR3 DNA follows: TGTGCCAGCAGTTACTCAGACAACTCTGGAAACACCATATATTTT. Its translation is CASSYSDNSGNTIYF.

The CDR3 here is CAVLESGTWGGYTF. For the CDR3, the DNA is TGTGCCGTTCTTGAGTCGGGGACATGGGGTGGCTACACCTTC. The chain couples TRBV6-6 to TRBJ1-2; tentative D call: TRBD1 (6 bases). The CDR3 has 14 residues. V lost 11 bases and J 7 bases, leaving 23 bases between the germline ends. Looked up from germline, CDR1 is MNHNY and CDR2 is SVGAGI (reference sequence).

A few counts support this clonotype. This sequence joins TRBV7-2 and TRBJ1-5; TRBD1 agrees at 8 bases. Germline assignment: CDR1 SGHTA and CDR2 FQGNSA. The CDR3 runs 13 residues. V lost 6 bases and J lost 7; bases outside the gene matches: 5. CDR3 sequence (DNA): TGTGCCAGCAGGCAGACAGGGGTGCAGCCCCAGCATTTT. Its protein is CASRQTGVQPQHF.

The chain links TRBV29-1 to TRBJ2-1; possibly TRBD1 for D (5 bases). Trimming cost V 1 base and J 8 bases, with 15 bases left between them. This CDR3 is 14 amino acids long. The germline CDR1 and CDR2 sequences are SQVTM and ANQGSEA. Written as DNA, the CDR3 is TGCAGCGTTGAAGTTGGCAGGGTCGGCCATGAGCAGTTCTTC. Translating it yields CSVEVGRVGHEQFF.

The V call is TRBV2, the J call TRBJ2-1; weak D call: TRBD1 (6 bases). With 4 bases removed from V and 3 bases from J, the gap between germline ends came to 13 bases. Germline V lookup: CDR1 SNHLY, CDR2 FYNNEI. The CDR3 has 15 amino acids. CDR3 residues: CASSGWGQNYNEQFF. The CDR3 nucleotides are TGTGCCAGCAGTGGGTGGGGACAAAACTACAATGAGCAGTTCTTC. The complete variable domain, with remaining parts taken from reference TRBV2 and TRBJ2-1, reads EPEVTQTPSHQVTQMGQEVILRCVPISNHLYFYWYRQILGQKVEFLVSFYNNEISEKSEIFDDQFSVERPDGSNFTLKIRSTKLEDSAMYFCASSGWGQNYNEQFFGPGTRLTVL.

In this sample, this clonotype turned up a few times. The chain couples TRBV7-2 to TRBJ2-1; 11 positions match TRBD2. CDR1 is SGHTA and CDR2 is FQGNSA in the germline V gene. The CDR3 is 17 amino acids. Germline trimming cut 3 bases from V and 7 bases from J; bases unmatched to any gene: 11. The CDR3 DNA sequence: TGTGCCAGCAGCTTGACCTTAGCGGGAGGGTACGGGAATGAGCAGTTCTTC. It codes for CASSLTLAGGYGNEQFF.

There are a few counts of this clonotype. The chain carries TRBV6-1 and TRBJ1-3, with D unresolved. Germline V CDR1 and CDR2: MNHNS, SASEGT. Trimming shortened V by 9 bases and J by 0 bases, and 9 bases separated the two germline ends. The CDR3 totals 13 residues. As DNA, the CDR3 is TGTGCCAGTCGGACCGTCTCTGGAAACACCATATATTTT. The encoded protein is CASRTVSGNTIYF.

The chain employs TRBV30 and TRBJ1-6, with D maybe TRBD1 (5 bases). CDR1 is GTSNPN and CDR2 is SVGIG in the germline V gene (reference sequence). The CDR3 consists of 12 residues. The CDR3 loop is CAVGGSNSPLHF. Written as DNA, the CDR3 is TGTGCGGTGGGGGGATCTAATTCACCCCTCCACTTT.

This clonotype was detected a few times. The chain has TRBV30 and TRBJ1-2; no firm D call. Germline loops: CDR1 GTSNPN, CDR2 SVGIG (reference sequence). The CDR3 is 13 amino acids. Trimming stripped 5 bases from V and 9 bases from J, with 19 bases between. CDR3 amino acids: CAWDRTRSSSYTF. The CDR3 nucleotides read TGTGCCTGGGATCGGACGAGATCAAGCAGCTACACCTTC.

On this clonotype: A much larger clone lies a single base off, so this may be a read error. The V call is TRBV6-6, the J call TRBJ2-1, with D perhaps assigned TRBD1 or TRBD2 (5 bases each). CDR3 length: 14 residues. Trimming cost V 5 bases and J 5 bases, with 13 bases left between them. Per the germline V gene, CDR1 is MNHNY and CDR2 is SVGAGI (reference sequence). CDR3 loop: CASSRGRANNEQFF. The CDR3 region has the DNA TGTGCCAGCAGTCGGGGACGGGCGAACAATGAGCAGTTCTTC.

The sample holds a few counts of this clonotype. CDR3 sequence reads: CASSIDPGFGGEQFF. In DNA, the CDR3 is TGTGCCAGTAGTATAGATCCGGGCTTCGGGGGGGAGCAGTTCTTC. This chain uses TRBV19 with TRBJ2-1; 7 nucleotides line up with TRBD2. Trimming cost V 0 bases and J 10 bases; bases outside gene matches: 9. Germline CDR1 reads LNHDA; CDR2 reads SQIVND (reference sequence). This CDR3 has 15 amino acids.

This clonotype was detected ten times or more. In DNA, the CDR3 is TGTGCCAGCAGCTTAGTCCTAGCGGGGGAGCAGTACGTC. Translated: CASSLVLAGEQYV. The genes are TRBV7-2 and TRBJ2-7; 9 nucleotides line up with TRBD2. Unmatched junction bases numbered 2, after V lost 1 base and J lost 7 bases. Germline assignment: CDR1 SGHTA and CDR2 FQGNSA. The CDR3 consists of 13 residues.

The CDR3 bases are TGCGCCACAGCCGTAAGCGGGGACTATGGCTACACCTTC. Amino acid sequence: CATAVSGDYGYTF. The V gene is TRBV5-1, the J gene TRBJ1-2, with D unclear. Germline CDR1 is SGHRS and CDR2 is YFSETQ. The CDR3 runs 13 residues. The V and J ends lost 9 bases and 3 bases respectively, with 15 bases between them.

CDR3 nucleotide sequence: TGCAGCGCAGGACAGGGCGGGGAGACCCAGTACTTC. Amino acid sequence: CSAGQGGETQYF. This chain links TRBV29-1 with TRBJ2-5, with 8 bases aligning to TRBD1. The J segment lost 5 bases and the V segment lost 7 bases, leaving 6 bases of the junction unmatched. CDR1 SQVTM and CDR2 ANQGSEA come from the germline V gene. This CDR3 has 12 amino acids.

This clonotype was found a few times. The genes are TRBV7-9 and TRBJ2-4; D is unresolved. The CDR3 is 14 residues long. Trimming pared 5 bases from V and 7 bases from J, leaving 15 bases between. In germline, CDR1 is SEHNR, CDR2 FQNEAQ (reference sequence). The CDR3 bases are TGTGCCAGCAGCCGTGACTTGGTGGGGAACATTCAGTACTTC. Amino acids: CASSRDLVGNIQYF.

The genes are TRBV12-3 or TRBV12-4 and TRBJ1-5, with unresolved D. The CDR3 has 15 amino acids. The V end lost 1 base, the J end lost 3 bases, and 10 bases lay between the germline ends. CDR3 bases: TGTGCCAGCAGTTTAGACGCGAGATCCAATCAGCCCCAGCATTTT. Translation gives CASSLDARSNQPQHF.

This sequence joins TRBV3-1 and TRBJ1-1, with D uncertain. CDR1 is LGHDT and CDR2 is YNNKEL in the germline V gene (reference sequence). The CDR3 contains 15 residues. V dropped 5 bases and J dropped 0 bases, with 13 bases sitting between them. The CDR3 coding sequence is TGTGCCAGCAGCTACAGACTTTTTATGAACACTGAAGCTTTCTTT. It specifies CASSYRLFMNTEAFF.

This sequence joins TRBV15 and TRBJ1-5; D remains unclear. The CDR3 consists of 13 residues. Germline V gene data show CDR1 as LNHNV and CDR2 as YYDKDF (reference sequence). The germline V and J ends were trimmed by 5 bases and 7 bases, with 12 bases remaining between them. CDR3 DNA: TGTGCCACCAGCTCAGAGATTGGCCAGCCCCAGCATTTT. Translation gives CATSSEIGQPQHF.

As concerns this clonotype: This may stem from a read error, because a much larger clone lies one nucleotide away. Because the CDR3 is missing its conserved closing phenylalanine or tryptophan, this is likely a read error. The CDR3 DNA is TGTGCCAGCAGTGGCAACTACGCGCAGTACCTC. It translates to CASSGNYAQYL. V gene TRBV2 combines with J gene TRBJ2-5; D gene unclear. Deletions cut 4 bases from V and 11 bases from J, with 11 bases between. Germline CDR1 SNHLY, CDR2 FYNNEI. This CDR3 contains 11 residues.

This clonotype was detected ten times or more. V usage is TRBV5-6 and J usage is TRBJ2-1, with unresolved D. V lost 0 bases and J lost 10, with 14 bases in between. Per the germline V gene, CDR1 is SGHDT and CDR2 is YYEEEE. The CDR3 spans 14 residues. DNA for the CDR3: TGTGCCAGCAGCTTGGCCCGCCGGGCATCCGAGCAGTTCTTC. It is translated as CASSLARRASEQFF.

The rearrangement joins TRBV6-2 or TRBV6-3 to TRBJ2-7; D may be TRBD1 (6 bases). The CDR3 is made up of 11 amino acids. CDR1 and CDR2 from the germline V gene are MNHEY and SVGEGT. The CDR3 loop is CATWTDYEQYF. The CDR3 DNA reads TGTGCTACCTGGACAGACTACGAGCAGTACTTC.

This clonotype was found a few times. The rearrangement links TRBV20-1 to TRBJ1-1, with D hard to call. The germline CDR1 and CDR2 sequences are DFQATT and SNEGSKA (reference sequence). With 2 bases removed from V and 2 bases from J, the gap between germline ends came to 12 bases. The CDR3 has 14 residues. The CDR3 spells CSARSPGANTEAFF. The CDR3 DNA reads TGCAGTGCTAGATCCCCAGGCGCAAACACTGAAGCTTTCTTT.

The CDR3 DNA is TGTGCCATCAGTGAGTCTCCGTGGGACCAGACCATATATTTT. Protein sequence: CAISESPWDQTIYF. The chain employs TRBV10-3 and TRBJ1-3; D is perhaps TRBD1 (5 bases). The CDR3 sequence is 14 residues long. Trimming removed 0 bases from V and 10 bases from J, with 13 bases in between. Germline CDR1 ENHRY, CDR2 SYGVKD.

This chain connects TRBV6-5 to TRBJ1-2; 7 positions agree with TRBD1. This CDR3 region has 15 residues. The germline V gene encodes CDR1 MNHEY and CDR2 SVGAGI. Trimming at V came to 6 bases and at J to 1 base, leaving 8 bases not matched to a gene. The CDR3 bases are TGTGCCAGCAGCAGGGACAGAGCCATTAACTATGGCTACACCTTC. It encodes CASSRDRAINYGYTF.